The 17 T cell receptor beta chains in this list originate from one sample, sequenced in a study of untreated major depressive disorder. Findings and caveats of the study: Compared with controls, depressed patients showed more TRBV05-01 (Vbeta 5.1) usage in CD4+ T cells.

These receptors have no known antigen. The assay was immunoSEQ multiplex PCR, and TCRdb's table has in-frame clones only and misses some. Found here are about 25,000 clones, about nine tenths of them singletons; the top ten hold over 0.6%. Sequencing input: CD4+ T cells from PBMCs. The source is a woman aged 30 to 39 with major depressive disorder.

The chain is built from TRBV11-2 and TRBJ2-5; 8 bases are a match to TRBD2. The V gene end was trimmed by 5 bases and the J gene end by 3 bases; junction bases not matched to a gene: 8. The CDR3 consists of 15 residues. CDR1 is SGHAT and CDR2 is FQNNGV in the germline V gene. The CDR3, as DNA: TGTGCCAGCAGCCAACTAGGGCGGGAGGAAGAGACCCAGTACTTC. As protein: CASSQLGREEETQYF.

This CDR3 is CASSIGGRADTEAFF. Here the CDR3 DNA reads TGTGCCAGTAGTATAGGGGGCCGGGCGGACACTGAAGCTTTCTTT. V usage is TRBV19 and J usage is TRBJ1-1; possible D gene TRBD1, 5 bases. The CDR3 is 15 amino acids. V was pared by 1 base and J by 3 bases, with 12 bases between. Per the germline V gene, CDR1 is LNHDA and CDR2 is SQIVND (reference sequence).

The chain is built from TRBV7-2 and TRBJ1-2; 7 bases match TRBD1. This CDR3 contains 16 residues. The germline CDR1 and CDR2 sequences are SGHTA and FQGNSA. The trim removed 4 bases at V and 0 bases at J, leaving 8 bases unmatched. The CDR3 loop reads CASSSVRGAANYGYTF. CDR3 in DNA: TGTGCCAGCAGCTCGGTCAGGGGGGCCGCTAACTATGGCTACACCTTC.

The rearrangement links TRBV5-6 to TRBJ1-1; no clear D. Per germline, CDR1 SGHDT and CDR2 YYEEEE. There are 13 residues in the CDR3. With 1 base removed from V and 2 bases from J, the gap between germline ends came to 6 bases. The CDR3 nucleotides are TGTGCCAGCAGCTTGACCCCCAACACTGAAGCTTTCTTT. Translating it yields CASSLTPNTEAFF.

J is TRBJ2-7 and V is TRBV6-5; TRBD1 matches 11 bases. The V gene's germline CDR1 is MNHEY and CDR2 SVGAGI. This CDR3 has 14 amino acids. V lost 6 bases to trimming and J lost 3 bases; unmatched junction nucleotides: 4. The CDR3 region is CASSAGTGGYEQYF. CDR3 DNA: TGTGCCAGCAGCGCAGGGACAGGGGGCTACGAGCAGTACTTC.

This clone was recorded once. The J gene is TRBJ2-3, the V gene TRBV20-1; the D is unclear. Germline V gene sequence: CDR1 DFQATT, CDR2 SNEGSKA (reference sequence). The CDR3 is 11 residues long. V gave up 6 bases and J gave up 0 bases, with 4 bases separating them. This chain's CDR3 is CSAGSTDTQYF. The CDR3, as DNA: TGCAGTGCGGGTAGCACAGATACGCAGTATTTT.

The chain combines TRBV28 with TRBJ2-7, with 11 nucleotides matching TRBD2. Germline V gene lookup returns CDR1 MDHEN and CDR2 SYDVKM. There are 14 residues in the CDR3. The V gene end was trimmed by 3 bases and the J gene end by 4 bases; junction bases not matched to a gene: 2. DNA of the CDR3: TGTGCCAGCAGTTTCCGACTAGCGGGGTACGAGCAGTACTTC. Residues: CASSFRLAGYEQYF.

V gene TRBV5-6 combines with J gene TRBJ2-3, with TRBD2 as a possible D gene (5 bases). Germline CDR1 SGHDT, CDR2 YYEEEE. The CDR3 contains 15 residues. Trimming left V 0 bases short and J 4 bases short, with 12 bases between. The CDR3 sequence: CASSLGREGSDTQYF. Here the CDR3 DNA reads TGTGCCAGCAGCTTGGGGCGCGAGGGCTCAGATACGCAGTATTTT.

J is TRBJ1-2 and V is TRBV5-4; D unresolved. V was shortened by 0 bases and J by 4 bases, with 7 bases between the two germline ends. In germline, CDR1 is SGHNT, CDR2 YYREEE (reference sequence). CDR3 size: 13 residues. CDR3 residues: CASSLEDSYGYTF. CDR3 in DNA: TGTGCCAGCAGCTTGGAGGATAGCTATGGCTACACCTTC.

This chain joins TRBV27 and TRBJ1-5, with D perhaps TRBD1 (5 bases). The CDR3 is 14 residues long. CDR1 is MNHEY and CDR2 is SMNVEV in the germline V gene (reference sequence). Trimming stripped 6 bases from V and 8 bases from J, with 17 bases between. The CDR3 nucleotides read TGTGCCAGCAGCTCCGGGGCGGCCTTTAAGCCCCAGCATTTT. As protein: CASSSGAAFKPQHF.

On this clone: Other DNA sequences in this sample translate to the same CDR3. The chain links TRBV11-3 to TRBJ1-5; D gene unclear. The CDR3 is 13 amino acids. The V end lost 4 bases, the J end lost 5 bases, and 9 bases lay between the germline ends. From germline, CDR1 is SGHNT and CDR2 YENEEA. CDR3 nucleotide sequence: TGTGCCAGCAGCTCACCAGGAGATCAGCCCCAGCATTTT. Protein sequence: CASSSPGDQPQHF.

This chain connects TRBV5-6 to TRBJ1-6; maybe TRBD1 (6 bases). V gave up 2 bases and J gave up 5 bases, with 8 bases separating them. This CDR3 is 14 amino acids long. Germline V gene lookup returns CDR1 SGHDT and CDR2 YYEEEE. The CDR3 protein is CASSFPGDNSPLHF. The CDR3 DNA sequence: TGTGCCAGCAGCTTCCCAGGGGATAATTCACCCCTCCACTTT. The complete variable domain, with remaining parts taken from reference TRBV5-6 and TRBJ1-6, reads DAGVTQSPTHLIKTRGQQVTLRCSPKSGHDTVSWYQQALGQGPQFIFQYYEEEERQRGNFPDRFSGHQFPNYSSELNVNALLLGDSALYLCASSFPGDNSPLHFGNGTRLTVT.

The genes are TRBV28 and TRBJ2-4; D gene uncertain. V gave up 5 bases and J gave up 0 bases, with 11 bases separating them. Germline values: CDR1 MDHEN, CDR2 SYDVKM. The CDR3 is 15 residues long. CDR3 protein: CASSPIGLAKNIQYF. CDR3 in DNA: TGTGCCAGCAGTCCTATTGGTTTAGCCAAAAACATTCAGTACTTC.

V is TRBV6-6 and J is TRBJ1-2, with TRBD1 as a possible D gene (5 bases). In germline, CDR1 is MNHNY, CDR2 SVGAGI (reference sequence). The CDR3 totals 11 residues. Trimming removed 8 bases from V and 4 bases from J, with 8 bases in between. Written as DNA, the CDR3 is TGTGCCAGCGGGCAGGGCTATGGCTACACCTTC. Protein product: CASGQGYGYTF.

This rearrangement joins TRBV6-1 to TRBJ1-5, with 9 nucleotides matching TRBD1. J lost 2 bases, V lost 3 bases, and 11 bases had no gene match. Germline CDR1 MNHNS, CDR2 SASEGT. The CDR3 runs to 18 residues. The CDR3 DNA follows: TGTGCCAGCAGTGACGTAACAGGGGGCCTGGTGGGCAATCAGCCCCAGCATTTT. Amino acids: CASSDVTGGLVGNQPQHF.

The V call is TRBV7-6, the J call TRBJ2-2, with D hard to call. This CDR3 contains 16 residues. CDR1 and CDR2 from the germline V gene are SGHVS and FNYEAQ. With 0 bases removed from V and 1 base from J, the gap between germline ends came to 9 bases. CDR3 nucleotides: TGTGCCAGCAGCTTAGCGCCCCAGAAGAACACCGGGGAGCTGTTTTTT. It codes for CASSLAPQKNTGELFF.

The chain is built from TRBV5-1 and TRBJ1-1; D uncertain. Between the trimmed V and J ends, which lost 1 base and 1 base, there was a span of 11 bases. Germline loops: CDR1 SGHRS, CDR2 YFSETQ. This CDR3 spans 15 amino acids. DNA of the CDR3: TGCGCCAGCAGCTTGCAGGCCCTCCCGAACACTGAAGCTTTCTTT. It translates to CASSLQALPNTEAFF.